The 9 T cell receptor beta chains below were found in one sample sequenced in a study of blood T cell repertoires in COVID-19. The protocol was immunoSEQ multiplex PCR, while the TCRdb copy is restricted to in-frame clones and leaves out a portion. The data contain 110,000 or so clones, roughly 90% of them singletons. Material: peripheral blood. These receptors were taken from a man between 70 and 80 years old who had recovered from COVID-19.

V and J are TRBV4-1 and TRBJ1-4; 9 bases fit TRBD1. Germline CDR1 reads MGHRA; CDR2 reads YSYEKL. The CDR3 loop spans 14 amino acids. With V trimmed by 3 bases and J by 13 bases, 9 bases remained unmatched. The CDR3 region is CASSHNKGQGTLFF. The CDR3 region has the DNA TGCGCCAGCAGCCATAACAAGGGACAGGGCACACTGTTTTTT.

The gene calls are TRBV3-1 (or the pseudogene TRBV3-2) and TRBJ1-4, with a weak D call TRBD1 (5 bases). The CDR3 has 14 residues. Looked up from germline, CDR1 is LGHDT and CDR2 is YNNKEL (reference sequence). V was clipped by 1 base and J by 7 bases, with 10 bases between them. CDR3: CASSQGAGGEKLFF. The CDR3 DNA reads TGTGCCAGCAGCCAAGGGGCGGGGGGTGAAAAACTGTTTTTT.

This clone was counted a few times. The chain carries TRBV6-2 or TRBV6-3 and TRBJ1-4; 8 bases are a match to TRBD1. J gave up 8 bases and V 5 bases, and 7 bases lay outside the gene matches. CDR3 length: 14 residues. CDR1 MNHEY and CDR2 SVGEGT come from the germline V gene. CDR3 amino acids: CASSPDRVREKLFF. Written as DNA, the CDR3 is TGTGCCAGCAGTCCGGACAGGGTGCGGGAAAAACTGTTTTTT.

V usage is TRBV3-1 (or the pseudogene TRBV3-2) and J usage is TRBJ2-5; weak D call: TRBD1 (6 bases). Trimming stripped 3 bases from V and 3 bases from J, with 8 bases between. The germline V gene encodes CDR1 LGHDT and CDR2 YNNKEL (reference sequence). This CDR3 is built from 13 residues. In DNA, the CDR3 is TGTGCCAGCAGCCAGGGACAAGAAGAGACCCAGTACTTC. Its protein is CASSQGQEETQYF.

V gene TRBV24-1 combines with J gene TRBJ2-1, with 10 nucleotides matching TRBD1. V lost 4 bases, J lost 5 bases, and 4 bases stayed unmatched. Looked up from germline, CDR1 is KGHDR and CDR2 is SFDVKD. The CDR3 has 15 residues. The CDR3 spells CATSDGQGGDNEQFF. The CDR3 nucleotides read TGTGCCACCAGTGACGGACAGGGGGGAGACAATGAGCAGTTCTTC.

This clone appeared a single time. CDR3 in DNA: TGCGCCAGCAGCTTTGACAGGGGCTTCTATGGCTACACCTTC. It is translated as CASSFDRGFYGYTF. The V and J genes are TRBV5-1 and TRBJ1-2, with TRBD1 matching 8 bases. This CDR3 has 14 residues. CDR1 is SGHRS, CDR2 YFSETQ, per germline. V lost 2 bases to trimming and J lost 4 bases; unmatched junction nucleotides: 4.

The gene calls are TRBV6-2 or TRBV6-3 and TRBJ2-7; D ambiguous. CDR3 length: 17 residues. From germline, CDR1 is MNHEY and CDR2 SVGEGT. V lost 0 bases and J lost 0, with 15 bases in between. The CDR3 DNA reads TGTGCCAGCAGTTACTCGAGGCCGCTTAGGAGCTCCTACGAGCAGTACTTC. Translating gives CASSYSRPLRSSYEQYF.

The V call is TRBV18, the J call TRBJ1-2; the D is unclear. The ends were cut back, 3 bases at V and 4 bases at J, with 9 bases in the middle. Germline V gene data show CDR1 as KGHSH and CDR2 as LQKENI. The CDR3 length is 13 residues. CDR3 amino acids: CASSPGGFYGYTF. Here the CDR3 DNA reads TGTGCCAGCTCACCCGGCGGATTCTATGGCTACACCTTC.

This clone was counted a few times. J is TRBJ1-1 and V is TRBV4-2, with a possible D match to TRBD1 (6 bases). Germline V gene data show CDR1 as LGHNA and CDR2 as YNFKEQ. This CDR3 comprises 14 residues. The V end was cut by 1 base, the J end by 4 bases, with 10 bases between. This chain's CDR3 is CASSQVQGSTEAFF. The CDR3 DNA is TGTGCCAGCAGCCAAGTTCAGGGGAGCACTGAAGCTTTCTTT.